This is a list of T cell receptor beta chains from one sample in a study of blood T cell repertoires in COVID-19. Assay used: immunoSEQ multiplex PCR; TCRdb lists only in-frame clones, some missing. Altogether 150,000 to 200,000 clones are present, roughly 80% being singletons, with the ten largest covering about 14%. Material: peripheral blood. The receptors originated from a woman older than 75 with acute or convalescent COVID-19. The CDR3 runs from the conserved cysteine through the conserved F or W. D genes are given only for firm matches. Where a row states a size, it is once, few, many or the class of an expanded clone; other rows omit it.

clone_size: .
v_call: TRBV6-5
d_call: .
j_call: TRBJ1-1
cdr3_nt: TGTGCCAGCAGGGGGGAGGATGGGGACACTGAAGCTTTCTTT
cdr3_aa: CASRGEDGDTEAFF

clone_size: .
v_call: TRBV10-1
d_call: .
j_call: TRBJ1-1
cdr3_nt: TGCGCCGGGGGGGGTTGGGCTTTCTTT
cdr3_aa: CAGGGWAFF

clone_size: few
v_call: TRBV15
d_call: .
j_call: TRBJ1-2
cdr3_nt: TGTGCCACCAGCAGAGAGGGGAGCGGCAACTATGGCTACACCTTC
cdr3_aa: CATSREGSGNYGYTF

clone_size: .
v_call: TRBV7-9
d_call: .
j_call: TRBJ1-5
cdr3_nt: TGTGCCAGCAGCTTAGCGGCGGGAAACAATCAGCCCCAGCATTTT
cdr3_aa: CASSLAAGNNQPQHF

clone_size: .
v_call: TRBV20-1
d_call: TRBD2
j_call: TRBJ2-5
cdr3_nt: TGCAGTGCTAGTTGGGCGGGAGGGCCGGAGACCCAGTACTTC
cdr3_aa: CSASWAGGPETQYF

clone_size: .
v_call: TRBV28
d_call: .
j_call: TRBJ1-5
cdr3_nt: TGTGCCAGCAGTGGAGCCCAGGGTGGCAATCAGCCCCAGCATTTT
cdr3_aa: CASSGAQGGNQPQHF

clone_size: once
v_call: TRBV2
d_call: TRBD1
j_call: TRBJ1-2
cdr3_nt: TGTGCCAGCAGGACCGGGACAGGGCATGGCTACACCTTC
cdr3_aa: CASRTGTGHGYTF

clone_size: .
v_call: TRBV27
d_call: .
j_call: TRBJ2-7
cdr3_nt: TGTGCCAGCAGTTTACTAGTGGGTTACGAGCAGTACTTC
cdr3_aa: CASSLLVGYEQYF

clone_size: .
v_call: TRBV11-1
d_call: .
j_call: TRBJ1-1
cdr3_nt: TGTGCCAGCAGCTTAGGGAGGAGCACTGAAGCTTTCTTT
cdr3_aa: CASSLGRSTEAFF

clone_size: few
v_call: TRBV28
d_call: .
j_call: TRBJ1-4
cdr3_nt: TGTGCCAGCATGTCTGCGGGGGAAGGTAATGAAAAACTGTTTTTT
cdr3_aa: CASMSAGEGNEKLFF

clone_size: few
v_call: TRBV29-1
d_call: TRBD1
j_call: TRBJ1-3
cdr3_nt: TGCAGCGTTGACGCAGGGGGTGGAAACACCATATATTTT
cdr3_aa: CSVDAGGGNTIYF

clone_size: .
v_call: TRBV4-2
d_call: TRBD1
j_call: TRBJ2-5
cdr3_nt: TGTGCCAGCAGCCGGGTGGAAGGGGGCGAAGAGACCCAGTACTTC
cdr3_aa: CASSRVEGGEETQYF

clone_size: .
v_call: TRBV3-1/TRBV3-2
d_call: TRBD2
j_call: TRBJ2-7
cdr3_nt: TGTGCCAGCAGCCACCGACTAGCCCTCGAGCAGTACTTC
cdr3_aa: CASSHRLALEQYF

clone_size: few
v_call: TRBV2
d_call: TRBD1
j_call: TRBJ2-1
cdr3_nt: TGTGCCAGCAAGCCCGGGACAGCCTACAATGAGCAGTTCTTC
cdr3_aa: CASKPGTAYNEQFF

clone_size: few
v_call: TRBV28
d_call: .
j_call: TRBJ1-2
cdr3_nt: TGTGCCAGCAGTGTAGGACAGCCGAACTATGGCTACACCTTC
cdr3_aa: CASSVGQPNYGYTF

clone_size: .
v_call: TRBV5-1
d_call: .
j_call: TRBJ1-1
cdr3_nt: TGCGCCAGCAGCTTGGTTCGGGGCACTGAAGCTTTCTTT
cdr3_aa: CASSLVRGTEAFF

clone_size: .
v_call: TRBV5-6
d_call: TRBD1
j_call: TRBJ1-1
cdr3_nt: TGTGCCAGCAGCTTCGACAGGGGCCAAAGGAAAGCTTTCTTT
cdr3_aa: CASSFDRGQRKAFF

clone_size: .
v_call: TRBV3-1/TRBV3-2
d_call: TRBD2
j_call: TRBJ2-5
cdr3_nt: TGTGCCAGCAGCCAGCCCGGGACTAGTAGGGAGACCCAGTACTTC
cdr3_aa: CASSQPGTSRETQYF

clone_size: .
v_call: TRBV5-4
d_call: .
j_call: TRBJ2-1
cdr3_nt: TGTGCCAGCAGCCCCGGTAATGAGCAGTTCTTC
cdr3_aa: CASSPGNEQFF

clone_size: .
v_call: TRBV4-1
d_call: TRBD2
j_call: TRBJ2-7
cdr3_nt: TGCGCCCGCAGCCGCCCGGGACTAGCGGGAGGTTACGAGCAGTACTTC
cdr3_aa: CARSRPGLAGGYEQYF

clone_size: .
v_call: TRBV9
d_call: .
j_call: TRBJ1-2
cdr3_nt: TGTGCCAGCAGCGTAGCTTTGGGGGGTGGTGGCTACACCTTC
cdr3_aa: CASSVALGGGGYTF

clone_size: .
v_call: TRBV15
d_call: .
j_call: TRBJ2-4
cdr3_nt: TGTGCCACCAGCAGTGTCGGTGGCCGAGGAAACATTCAGTACTTC
cdr3_aa: CATSSVGGRGNIQYF

clone_size: .
v_call: TRBV28
d_call: .
j_call: TRBJ2-7
cdr3_nt: TGTGCCAGCAGTGGTACGGGACACGGAACCTACGAGCAGTACTTC
cdr3_aa: CASSGTGHGTYEQYF

clone_size: .
v_call: TRBV5-5
d_call: TRBD2
j_call: TRBJ2-2
cdr3_nt: TGTGCCAGCAGCTTGGGGCTAGCGGGAGCCGGGGAGCTGTTTTTT
cdr3_aa: CASSLGLAGAGELFF

clone_size: .
v_call: TRBV7-9
d_call: TRBD2
j_call: TRBJ2-2
cdr3_nt: TGTGCCAGCAGCTCCCACCCGGGTAGCGGGTTTGCGAACACCGGGGAGCTGTTTTTT
cdr3_aa: CASSSHPGSGFANTGELFF

clone_size: .
v_call: TRBV28
d_call: TRBD1
j_call: TRBJ1-1
cdr3_nt: TGTGCCAGCAGGAGCAGGGGGCGTGAAGCTTTCTTT
cdr3_aa: CASRSRGREAFF

clone_size: .
v_call: TRBV6-5
d_call: .
j_call: TRBJ2-5
cdr3_nt: TGTGCCAGCAGTTTGACGGTGCGGGAGACCCAGTACTTC
cdr3_aa: CASSLTVRETQYF

clone_size: .
v_call: TRBV24-1
d_call: .
j_call: TRBJ1-5
cdr3_nt: TGTGCCACCAGTGGAACGGCGGAAGGGCCCCAGCATTTT
cdr3_aa: CATSGTAEGPQHF

clone_size: .
v_call: TRBV5-1
d_call: TRBD2
j_call: TRBJ2-1
cdr3_nt: TGCGCCAGCAGCCGAGGACTAGCGGGAGGCAATGAGCAGTTCTTC
cdr3_aa: CASSRGLAGGNEQFF

clone_size: .
v_call: TRBV5-1
d_call: .
j_call: TRBJ1-2
cdr3_nt: TGCGCCAGCAGCTTGGATTCGGGCTATGGCTACACCTTC
cdr3_aa: CASSLDSGYGYTF

clone_size: .
v_call: TRBV19
d_call: .
j_call: TRBJ2-5
cdr3_nt: TGTGCCAGTAGTATCTCCCGACGGGGACAAGTCGCAGAGACCCAGTACTTC
cdr3_aa: CASSISRRGQVAETQYF

clone_size: .
v_call: TRBV3-1/TRBV3-2
d_call: .
j_call: TRBJ2-3
cdr3_nt: TGTGCCAGCAGCCCTAATTTGAATACGCAGTATTTT
cdr3_aa: CASSPNLNTQYF

clone_size: .
v_call: TRBV2
d_call: .
j_call: TRBJ1-5
cdr3_nt: TGTGCCAGCAGTGGGGGGCCAAGGCAGCCCCAGCATTTT
cdr3_aa: CASSGGPRQPQHF

clone_size: .
v_call: TRBV2
d_call: .
j_call: TRBJ1-5
cdr3_nt: TGTGCCAGCAGTCTAGAGGACAGCTATCAGCCCCAGCATTTT
cdr3_aa: CASSLEDSYQPQHF

clone_size: .
v_call: TRBV2
d_call: TRBD1
j_call: TRBJ2-3
cdr3_nt: TGTGCCAGCAGTGATGGGGGTGTTTTGGGACAGGCATTCGATACGCAGTATTTT
cdr3_aa: CASSDGGVLGQAFDTQYF

clone_size: .
v_call: TRBV4-1
d_call: TRBD2
j_call: TRBJ2-5
cdr3_nt: TGCGCCAGCAGCCGGCGACTAGCGGAATACCAAGAGACCCAGTACTTC
cdr3_aa: CASSRRLAEYQETQYF

clone_size: .
v_call: TRBV25-1
d_call: .
j_call: TRBJ1-2
cdr3_nt: TGTGCCAGCAGTCCCCCGGGGGGGGCTATCTATGGCTACACCTTC
cdr3_aa: CASSPPGGAIYGYTF

clone_size: .
v_call: TRBV5-1
d_call: .
j_call: TRBJ2-2
cdr3_nt: TGCGCCAGCAGCTTTCGGCAGGGATGGGCCGGGGAGCTGTTTTTT
cdr3_aa: CASSFRQGWAGELFF

clone_size: few
v_call: TRBV5-4
d_call: TRBD1
j_call: TRBJ1-2
cdr3_nt: TGTGCCAGCAGTGTACAGGGGGTGGGCGGCTACACCTTC
cdr3_aa: CASSVQGVGGYTF

clone_size: once
v_call: TRBV9
d_call: TRBD1
j_call: TRBJ2-3
cdr3_nt: TGTGCCAGCAGCGCAGGGGGCGGGATAGATACGCAGTATTTT
cdr3_aa: CASSAGGGIDTQYF

clone_size: .
v_call: TRBV29-1
d_call: .
j_call: TRBJ1-4
cdr3_nt: TGCAGCGTTAAGACAGGACTTAATGAAAAACTGTTTTTT
cdr3_aa: CSVKTGLNEKLFF

clone_size: .
v_call: TRBV28
d_call: .
j_call: TRBJ1-5
cdr3_nt: TGTGCCAGCAGTGGGACTGTACTAAATCAGCCCCAGCATTTT
cdr3_aa: CASSGTVLNQPQHF

clone_size: .
v_call: TRBV19
d_call: .
j_call: TRBJ2-2
cdr3_nt: TGTGCCAGTAGTAGGCAGGGCGGCGCCGGGGAGCTGTTTTTT
cdr3_aa: CASSRQGGAGELFF

clone_size: .
v_call: TRBV28
d_call: .
j_call: TRBJ1-2
cdr3_nt: TGTGCCAGCAGTTCCCCCCCGTTAGCTAACTATGGCTACACCTTC
cdr3_aa: CASSSPPLANYGYTF

clone_size: once
v_call: TRBV11-3
d_call: TRBD1
j_call: TRBJ2-1
cdr3_nt: TGTGCCAGCAGCTTAGACGGGGGACAGGGGCTATACAATGAGCAGTTCTTC
cdr3_aa: CASSLDGGQGLYNEQFF

clone_size: .
v_call: TRBV12-1
d_call: .
j_call: TRBJ2-3
cdr3_nt: TGTGCCAGCACCCGGACTAGCGGGAGGGCCACCCCCAGCACAGATACGCAGTATTTT
cdr3_aa: CASTRTSGRATPSTDTQYF

clone_size: .
v_call: TRBV5-1
d_call: TRBD2
j_call: TRBJ2-2
cdr3_nt: TGCGCCAGCAGCACCACAGCGGGACGCACCGGGGAGCTGTTTTTT
cdr3_aa: CASSTTAGRTGELFF

clone_size: .
v_call: TRBV7-9
d_call: .
j_call: TRBJ1-1
cdr3_nt: TGTGCCAGCAGCTTACGAGGGAAGGCTGAAGCTTTCTTT
cdr3_aa: CASSLRGKAEAFF

clone_size: .
v_call: TRBV18
d_call: .
j_call: TRBJ2-7
cdr3_nt: TGTGCCAGCTCACCCGTCTCCTACGAGCAGTACTTC
cdr3_aa: CASSPVSYEQYF